Presented here are 10 T cell receptor beta chains from one specimen sequenced in a study of blood T cells in healthy people across ages. The authors ran a second PCR of 7 to 11 cycles using a sample-barcoded 5' primer and a J-beta primer mix. TCRdb reprocessed the 5' RACE reads via MiXCR and lists one record per CDR3 protein. The sample includes fewer than 1.5 million distinct CDR3 sequences, approximately 40% seen only once; the top ten take under 8%. Material: blood. The origin of the receptors is a woman in her late teens or twenties in good health.

The chain employs TRBV27 and TRBJ2-1; D is possibly TRBD2 (6 bases). The end of the DNA fits TRBJ2-7 better, so the J call may be wrong. The CDR3 is 14 amino acids. CDR1 and CDR2 (germline): MNHEY, SMNVEV (reference sequence). The CDR3 is CASSFLLGRSEQYF. CDR3 nucleotides: TGTGCCAGCAGTTTCCTATTAGGGAGGAGCGAGCAGTACTTC.

The chain employs TRBV7-2 and TRBJ2-1; TRBD2 agrees at 10 bases. Germline values: CDR1 SGHTA, CDR2 FQGNSA. This CDR3 is 15 amino acids long. Unmatched junction bases numbered 6, after V lost 1 base and J lost 9 bases. Written as DNA, the CDR3 is TGTGCCAGCAGCTTAGTTTCTAGCGGGAGCGGTGAGCAGTTCTTC. It yields the protein CASSLVSSGSGEQFF.

The CDR3 is CSVEGQGVTDTQYF. In nucleotides, the CDR3 is TGCAGCGTTGAGGGACAAGGGGTCACAGATACGCAGTATTTT. The chain has TRBV29-1 and TRBJ2-3; a possible D gene is TRBD1 (6 bases). There are 14 residues in the CDR3. CDR1 and CDR2 (germline): SQVTM, ANQGSEA. Trimming took off 3 bases at V and 2 bases at J, with 12 bases between the two ends.

The chain uses TRBV20-1 and TRBJ2-1; 11 bases are shared with TRBD2. This CDR3 has 15 amino acids. Per germline, CDR1 DFQATT and CDR2 SNEGSKA (reference sequence). J was trimmed by 10 bases and V by 0 bases; bases with no gene match: 8. The chain's CDR3 is CSARDLAGGLREQFF. The CDR3, as DNA: TGCAGTGCTAGAGATCTAGCGGGGGGTCTTCGGGAGCAGTTCTTC.

This clonotype has at least ten counts. The rearrangement links TRBV12-3 or TRBV12-4 to TRBJ2-1; a weak D match, TRBD2 (5 bases). V gave up 2 bases and J gave up 5 bases, with 7 bases separating them. The CDR3 covers 13 residues. The CDR3 nucleotides are TGTGCCAGCAGTTTATGGGGAGACAATGAGCAGTTCTTC. Translated, it gives CASSLWGDNEQFF.

J is TRBJ1-2 and V is TRBV20-1; no definite D call. Germline V CDR1 and CDR2: DFQATT, SNEGSKA (reference sequence). The CDR3 is 14 amino acids. Trimming removed 5 bases at V and 2 bases at J, with 15 bases between. In DNA, the CDR3 is TGCAGTGCTCCCACCCGGGTCAGCAACTATGGCTACACCTTC. Translation gives CSAPTRVSNYGYTF.

The chain employs TRBV2 and TRBJ1-2; the D is unclear. Trimming removed 8 bases at V and 4 bases at J, with 17 bases between. The CDR3 extends over 14 amino acids. Germline lookup yields CDR1 SNHLY and CDR2 FYNNEI. The CDR3 DNA is TGTGCCAGCTTTAAACCTCAGGATTTCTATGGCTACACCTTC. Translation: CASFKPQDFYGYTF.

As regards this clonotype: Sequence at one end of the junction differs from germline and may be a read error. The J gene is TRBJ2-6, the V gene TRBV9, with D possibly TRBD1 on 5 matching bases. CDR1 is SGDLS and CDR2 is YYNGEE in the germline V gene. The CDR3 is 17 amino acids. CDR3 protein: CASSVTPWGSGANVLTF. In nucleotides, the CDR3 is TGTGCCAGCAGCGTGACCCCCTGGGGATCTGGGGCTAACGTCCTGACTTTC.

The V call is TRBV2, the J call TRBJ2-1; TRBD1 or TRBD2 may be the D gene (5 bases each). This CDR3 has 15 residues. Germline loops: CDR1 SNHLY, CDR2 FYNNEI. Trimming left V 2 bases short and J 0 bases short, with 8 bases between. The CDR3, as DNA: TGTGCCAGCAGTGAACGGGACGGCTCCTACAATGAGCAGTTCTTC. Its translation is CASSERDGSYNEQFF.

J is TRBJ2-5 and V is TRBV7-9; TRBD2 aligns across 11 bases. J lost 2 bases, V lost 2 bases, and 7 bases had no gene match. Per germline, CDR1 SEHNR and CDR2 FQNEAQ (reference sequence). This CDR3 comprises 17 residues. CDR3 in DNA: TGTGCCAGCAGCTTATTCCCGGGACTAGCGGTACAAGAGACCCAGTACTTC. Protein product: CASSLFPGLAVQETQYF.